A single sample gave rise to the 4 T cell receptor beta chains below, sequenced in a study of cytomegalovirus exposure and HLA in healthy donors. The primer mix had 60 Vbeta and 13 Jbeta primers. Repertoires were generated with immunoSEQ multiplex PCR, while TCRdb's copy carries only in-frame clones and drops some. This sample yields fewer than 120,000 clones, of which about three quarters are seen a single time; under 1.5% belongs to the top ten. Sequenced: PBMCs. Receptors were obtained from a woman between 25 and 40 years old in good health and CMV-seronegative.

Only a few counts were recorded for this clone. The chain's CDR3 is CASSLNGGNQPQHF. As DNA, the CDR3 is TGTGCCAGCAGCTTGAACGGGGGGAATCAGCCCCAGCATTTT. This chain connects TRBV5-4 to TRBJ1-5; D may be TRBD1 (5 bases). The CDR3 loop spans 14 amino acids. Per the germline V gene, CDR1 is SGHNT and CDR2 is YYREEE (reference sequence). Between the trimmed V and J ends, which lost 1 base and 4 bases, there was a span of 9 bases.

The rearrangement links TRBV28 to TRBJ2-3; 8 bases match TRBD2. Germline CDR1 is MDHEN and CDR2 is SYDVKM. Losses at the gene ends were 10 bases for V and 4 bases for J; bases not matched to a gene: 4. CDR3 length equals 12 residues. The CDR3 sequence: CATATSADTQYF. In DNA, the CDR3 is TGTGCCACCGCGACTAGCGCAGATACGCAGTATTTT.

CDR3 protein: CASSGTRSGEQFF. In nucleotides, the CDR3 is TGTGCCAGCAGTGGCACTAGGAGCGGTGAGCAGTTCTTC. This sequence joins TRBV6-5 and TRBJ2-1; the D gene is possibly TRBD2 (5 bases). Germline V lookup: CDR1 MNHEY, CDR2 SVGAGI. The CDR3 sequence is 13 residues long. The ends were cut back, 5 bases at V and 9 bases at J, with 14 bases in the middle.

Written as DNA, the CDR3 is TGCAGCGTTGATTTAGGGACAGGTGATGGCTACACCTTC. Translating gives CSVDLGTGDGYTF. This chain links TRBV29-1 with TRBJ1-2, with 8 bases aligning to TRBD1. V was pared by 3 bases and J by 6 bases, with 6 bases of the junction left unmatched. Germline loops: CDR1 SQVTM, CDR2 ANQGSEA. This CDR3 is built from 13 residues.